Presented here are 13 T cell receptor beta chains from one specimen sequenced in a study of T cell responses to AZD1222 COVID-19 vaccine. Sequencing was performed with immunoSEQ multiplex PCR; in TCRdb, only in-frame clones are kept and a portion is missing. The table lists 80,000 to 100,000 clones, over 85% of them singletons. This material consisted of peripheral blood, taken on day 0 of MenACWY control vaccination. The receptors come from an adult in good health.

The chain joins TRBV5-1 to TRBJ1-6; 9 positions agree with TRBD1. CDR1 and CDR2 from the germline V gene are SGHRS and YFSETQ. The CDR3 has 15 amino acids. Unmatched junction bases numbered 4, after V lost 3 bases and J lost 6 bases. The CDR3 protein is CASSYRGQVNSPLHF. DNA for the CDR3: TGCGCCAGCAGCTACAGGGGGCAGGTTAATTCACCCCTCCACTTT. The full variable domain, in which reference TRBV5-1 and TRBJ1-6 provide the parts outside the CDR3, is KAGVTQTPRYLIKTRGQQVTLSCSPISGHRSVSWYQQTPGQGLQFLFEYFSETQRNKGNFPGRFSGRQFSNSRSEMNVSTLELGDSALYLCASSYRGQVNSPLHFGNGTRLTVT.

The gene calls are TRBV4-3 and TRBJ2-4, with TRBD1 matching over 8 bases. Trimming removed 1 base from V and 8 bases from J; junction bases left unmatched: 4. Germline V gene lookup returns CDR1 LGHNA and CDR2 YSLEER. The CDR3 runs 14 residues. The CDR3 DNA follows: TGCGCCAGCAGCCAAGGACAGGGGAGGTACATTCAGTACTTC. It specifies CASSQGQGRYIQYF.

A few counts support this clone. The rearrangement uses TRBV3-1 (or the pseudogene TRBV3-2) and TRBJ2-7, with D maybe TRBD2 (5 bases). This CDR3 is built from 14 residues. CDR1 is LGHDT and CDR2 is YNNKEL in the germline V gene (reference sequence). The V end lost 0 bases, the J end lost 0 bases, and 6 bases lay between the germline ends. The CDR3 coding sequence is TGTGCCAGCAGCCAAGACCTAGCCTCCTACGAGCAGTACTTC. It codes for CASSQDLASYEQYF.

This clone turned up a few times. The V call is TRBV21-1, the J call TRBJ1-6; the table's D gene call, TRBD1, was not cross checked with the DNA. TRBV21-1 is a listed pseudogene. The CDR3 is 15 amino acids. The CDR3 DNA sequence: TGTGCCAGCAGCAACCGGGACAGCCATAATTCACCCCTCCACTTT. Encoded protein: CASSNRDSHNSPLHF.

This chain joins TRBV10-3 and TRBJ2-5, with D maybe TRBD1 (6 bases). V was pared by 4 bases and J by 4 bases, with 7 bases between. CDR3 size: 12 residues. Germline V gene lookup returns CDR1 ENHRY and CDR2 SYGVKD. The CDR3 sequence is CAISVGAETQYF. The CDR3 nucleotides are TGTGCCATCAGTGTGGGGGCAGAGACCCAGTACTTC.

The chain employs TRBV14 and TRBJ2-7, with a weak D call TRBD1 (6 bases). V dropped 4 bases and J dropped 3 bases, with 13 bases sitting between them. The CDR3 spans 14 residues. Germline assignment: CDR1 SGHDN and CDR2 FVKESK. In DNA, the CDR3 is TGTGCCAGCAGCCTGGCGACAGGTGACTACGAGCAGTACTTC. Translation: CASSLATGDYEQYF. The full variable domain, completed using reference TRBV14 and TRBJ2-7, is EAGVTQFPSHSVIEKGQTVTLRCDPISGHDNLYWYRRVMGKEIKFLLHFVKESKQDESGMPNNRFLAERTGGTYSTLKVQPAELEDSGVYFCASSLATGDYEQYFGPGTRLTVT.

V usage is TRBV7-2 and J usage is TRBJ2-7, with 10 bases matching TRBD1. Germline CDR1 is SGHTA and CDR2 is FQGNSA. Trimming took 4 bases from V and 2 from J; bases not matched to a gene: 5. The CDR3 contains 15 residues. CDR3 coding DNA: TGTGCCAGCAGCTCATCGGGACAGGGGCCCTACGAGCAGTACTTC. Protein sequence: CASSSSGQGPYEQYF.

J is TRBJ2-5 and V is TRBV5-1; no clear D gene. The CDR3 sequence is 14 residues long. Deletions cut 1 base from V and 1 base from J, with 8 bases between. The germline gives CDR1 SGHRS, CDR2 YFSETQ. The CDR3 DNA sequence: TGCGCCAGCAGCTTGACGGACCCCCAAGAGACCCAGTACTTC. It codes for CASSLTDPQETQYF.

This rearrangement joins TRBV10-3 to TRBJ2-5; D is unclear. Germline values: CDR1 ENHRY, CDR2 SYGVKD. The CDR3 is 13 residues long. With 2 bases removed from V and 1 base from J, the gap between germline ends came to 5 bases. The CDR3 is CAISENFQETQYF. In DNA form, the CDR3 reads TGTGCCATCAGTGAGAACTTCCAAGAGACCCAGTACTTC.

The chain is built from TRBV5-1 and TRBJ2-3; TRBD1 matches 8 bases. Trimming at V came to 4 bases and at J to 5 bases, leaving 6 bases not matched to a gene. The CDR3 extends over 14 amino acids. Germline CDR1 SGHRS, CDR2 YFSETQ. The DNA of the CDR3 is TGCGCCAGCAGCCTTGGACAGGGAAGAGATACGCAGTATTTT. Its translation: CASSLGQGRDTQYF.

CDR3 DNA sequence: TGTGCCAGCGGACCACCTGACTATGGCTACACCTTC. Its protein product is CASGPPDYGYTF. The chain employs TRBV28 and TRBJ1-2; D not certain. The V end lost 8 bases, the J end lost 3 bases, and 10 bases lay between the germline ends. The CDR3 covers 12 residues. The germline CDR1 and CDR2 sequences are MDHEN and SYDVKM.

The chain carries TRBV7-6 and TRBJ1-1; TRBD1 matches at 10 bases. Germline CDR1 SGHVS, CDR2 FNYEAQ. Unmatched junction bases numbered 9, after V lost 3 bases and J lost 8 bases. The CDR3 has 15 residues. DNA for the CDR3: TGTGCCAGCAGCTTGGGGAGACAGGGGGCGACGGAAGCTTTCTTT. Translating gives CASSLGRQGATEAFF.

This chain connects TRBV28 to TRBJ2-7; 8 positions match TRBD1. Trimming cost V 7 bases and J 0 bases; bases outside gene matches: 5. This CDR3 has 14 amino acids. The germline gives CDR1 MDHEN, CDR2 SYDVKM. The CDR3 region has the DNA TGTGCCAGCAATCTGGACAGGGTCTCCTACGAGCAGTACTTC. Amino acids: CASNLDRVSYEQYF.